Given below is one T cell receptor beta chain in context. This entry belongs to a study of T cell responses to AZD1222 COVID-19 vaccine. Trimming took 6 bases from V and 4 from J, leaving 16 bases between them. CDR1 is MNHEY and CDR2 is SMNVEV in the germline V gene (reference sequence). This CDR3 has 16 amino acids. Measured with immunoSEQ multiplex PCR; TCRdb has only the in-frame clones, and not every one. The sample includes about 200,000 clones, just over 90% of them seen just once. This clonotype originated in an adult who received the AZD1222 COVID-19 vaccine. Here the sequenced sample was peripheral blood, taken 28 days after the second AZD1222 dose. This chain uses TRBV27 with TRBJ1-6; the D gene is possibly TRBD1 (6 bases). The CDR3 sequence: CASRFTRTDYNSPLHF. The CDR3 bases are TGTGCCAGCAGATTTACGCGGACAGATTATAATTCACCCCTCCACTTT.